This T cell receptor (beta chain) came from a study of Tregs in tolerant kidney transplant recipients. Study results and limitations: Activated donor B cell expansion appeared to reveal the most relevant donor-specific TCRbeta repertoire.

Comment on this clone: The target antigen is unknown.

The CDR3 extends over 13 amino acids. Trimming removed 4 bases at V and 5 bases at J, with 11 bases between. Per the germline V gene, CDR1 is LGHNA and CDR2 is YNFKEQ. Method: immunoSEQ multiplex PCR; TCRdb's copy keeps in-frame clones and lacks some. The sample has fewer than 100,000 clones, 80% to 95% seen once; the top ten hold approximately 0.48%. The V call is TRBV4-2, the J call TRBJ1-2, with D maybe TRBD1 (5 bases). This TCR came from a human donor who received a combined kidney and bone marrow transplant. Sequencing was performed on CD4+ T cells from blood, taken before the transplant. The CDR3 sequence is CASSPEQVYGYTF. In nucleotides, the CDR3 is TGTGCCAGCAGCCCTGAACAGGTTTATGGCTACACCTTC.